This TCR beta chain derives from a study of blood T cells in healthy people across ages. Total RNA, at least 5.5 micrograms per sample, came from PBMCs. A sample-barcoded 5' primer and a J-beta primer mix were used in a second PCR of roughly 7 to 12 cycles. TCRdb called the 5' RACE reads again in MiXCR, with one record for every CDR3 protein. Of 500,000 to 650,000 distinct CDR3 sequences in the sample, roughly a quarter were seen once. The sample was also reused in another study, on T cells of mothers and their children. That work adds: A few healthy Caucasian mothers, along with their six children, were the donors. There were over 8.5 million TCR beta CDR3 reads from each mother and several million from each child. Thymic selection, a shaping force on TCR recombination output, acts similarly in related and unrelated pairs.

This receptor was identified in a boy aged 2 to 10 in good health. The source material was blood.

CDR3 amino acids: CASSQVLGTEYTGELFF. In nucleotides, the CDR3 is TGTGCCAGCAGCCAAGTATTGGGGACGGAGTACACCGGGGAGCTGTTTTTT. The rearrangement joins TRBV14 to TRBJ2-2; D is possibly TRBD1 or TRBD2 (5 bases each). Germline V gene sequence: CDR1 SGHDN, CDR2 FVKESK. V was shortened by 1 base and J by 3 bases, with 15 bases between the two germline ends. The CDR3 consists of 17 residues.